The clone carrying this T cell receptor beta chain was seen more than once but under ten times. CDR3 length equals 12 residues. Germline V gene sequence: CDR1 PRHDT, CDR2 FYEKMQ (reference sequence). Trimming cost V 5 bases and J 10 bases, with 12 bases left between them. Isolated RNA was reverse transcribed into cDNA used as the sequencing template. The table came from immunoSEQ multiplex PCR; TCRdb's copy has only in-frame clones and leaves some out. The table lists 65,000 to 75,000 clones, approximately 29% of them singletons. The treatment is: oral pan-JAK inhibitor, 5-10 mg twice daily. The data belong to a study of CD8+ T cells in alopecia areata.

The chain uses TRBV13 and TRBJ2-1; D tentatively fits TRBD1 or TRBD2 (5 bases each). This specimen consisted of CD8+ T cells sorted from blood, obtained at week 4, from a patient treated with tofacitinib. The receptor comes from a human donor with alopecia areata. The CDR3 DNA sequence: TGTGCCAGCAGCCCCTCGGGGCGCGAGCAGTTCTTC. The encoded protein is CASSPSGREQFF.